This T cell receptor (beta chain) was recorded in a study of shared clonotypes between healthy human individuals (dated by TCRdb to 2018 to 2021). At the level of the whole study: The cohort included three men and two women between 18 and 49 years of age. For each donor, three plates each were used for CD4 naive and CD4 memory, two plates were used for CD8 naive, and one plate was used for CD8 memory. The study deeply sequenced blood TCR repertoires of several healthy adults to estimate repertoire size and the extent of clonotype sharing between individuals. Different laboratories and diverse techniques were used to prepare libraries and sequence TCR repertoires, to increase sequencing depth and limit assay-specific biases. Between about 0.9 and 8.9 billion PBMCs per donor were obtained by leukapheresis. What the research found in general, with its limitations: Incomplete sequencing was indicated by rarefaction of sorted-subset datasets, despite the large sequencing depth. Estimated clonotype richness was generally larger for naive than for memory subsets. Sampling was restricted to blood, and TCR repertoires in tissue are likely to differ from TCR repertoires in blood. Because the study included only a small number of donors, the genetic and exposure-history diversity represented was limited. Compared with non-shared clonotypes, the clonotypes found in all four sorted-subset donors had higher generation probabilities. Based on pairwise subsampling, the degree of clonotype sharing among donors was expected to be affected by sequencing depth. About 5% of naive CD4, 3.5% of naive CD8, 2.3% of memory CD4, and 0.4% of memory CD8 clonotypes were shared across several donors.

Using the deep immunoSEQ assay, TCR CDR3 regions were amplified from genomic DNA by multiplex PCR. Extracted genomic DNA from each cell subset was spread evenly across all wells of several immunoSEQ 96-well plates, with each plate serving as a replicate. For sorted subsets, approximately 0.2 ug of genomic DNA, equivalent to roughly 30,000 T cell genomes, went into each replicate PCR. Purified libraries were measured with a Qubit 3.0 fluorometer, size-checked on a Bioanalyzer 2100, and measured again with the KAPA Library Quantification kit. Every immunoSEQ 96-well plate was sequenced on a dedicated single-read 150-cycle Illumina NextSeq 550 flow cell. From the authors' description of their analysis: Because only junctional sequences without quality scores were contained in the immunoSEQ output, filtering matching that applied to full-length reads could not be performed. Sequences were annotated with PyIR, a Python wrapper for IgBLAST v1.9, and V/J genes and CDR3 were assigned using IMGT germline references. Reads were filtered out if the reads had weak V/J assignments (E-value above 1e-6), no CDR3, stop codons, out-of-frame junctions, or ambiguous translated residues. A V3J clonotype was defined by an identical inferred V gene, J gene, and CDR3 amino acid sequence. The percentage overlap between two repertoires was calculated by dividing the number of shared unique clonotypes by the size of the smaller repertoire. Repertoire richness was assessed with RTK rarefaction, the Chao1 estimator, and Recon v2.1 estimates of unobserved clonotypes. For all TCRbeta clonotypes obtained by the gDNA method from a handful of donors, generation probabilities were computed with OLGA. In its TCRdb copy, this immuneACCESS table keeps in-frame sequences only and misses some clones. Where compared with another copy, unresolved V genes explain less than half of these, and the others have no known cause. The V and J calls and clone size come from that table; D and trimming were worked out from the DNA. This sample comprises 550,000 to 800,000 clones, about nine tenths of them detected only once. More than 30% of the sample comes from the top ten.

The CDR3 spans 13 residues, from the cysteine through the phenylalanine. Just the 39-base CDR3 DNA is kept, in frame starting at base 1. In the germline V gene (reference sequence), CDR1 corresponds to MNHEY and CDR2 to SMNVEV. Cut back by 4 bases and 3 bases, the V and J ends lie 9 bases apart. Healthy HIV-negative adults with no recently reported acute infections or vaccinations were included as donors. Only Caucasian adults living in Nashville, Tennessee, USA were represented among the donors. CD8 memory samples were composed of magnetically selected CD45RO+ cells combined with CCR7-negative CD45RA+ effector memory (TemRA) cells. After blood collection by leukapheresis, PBMCs were isolated using Ficoll-Histopaque density gradient centrifugation and then cryopreserved in the vapor phase of liquid nitrogen. Purity and quantity of every magnetically sorted T cell population were checked by analytical flow cytometry. Genomic DNA was isolated from every sorted fraction and measured by UV absorbance on a Nanodrop 2000c.

Concerning this clone itself: It lacks a known antigen. There are no base qualities to consult, and no much larger clone falls within one base.

The clonotype comes from a man younger than 30 in good health. Some clones in this sample may be carry-over from other donors' samples. The chain employs TRBV27 and TRBJ1-1, with no reliable assignment of the D segment. The sample comprised memory CD8+ T cells from PBMCs. Per the publication, the cell subset or site label means: CD45RO+ cells pooled with CCR7-negative TemRA cells. In nucleotides, the sequence is TGTGCCAGCAGTTCAATAACCGACACTGAAGCTTTCTTT. It translates to CASSSITDTEAFF.